The 13 T cell receptor beta chains below were found in one sample sequenced in a study of blood T cell repertoires in COVID-19. The repertoire was sequenced with immunoSEQ multiplex PCR; TCRdb's copy has only in-frame clones and lacks some. The sample records 200,000 or so clones, roughly 88% being singletons. Sequencing was done on a sample of PBMCs or T cells enriched from blood (not recorded which). These receptor sequences come from a woman aged 30 to 39 who had been exposed to COVID-19.

The rearrangement links TRBV7-5 to TRBJ2-5; TRBD2, the table's D call, lacks a check against the DNA. TRBV7-5 is a pseudogene locus. This CDR3 contains 17 residues. The DNA of the CDR3 is TGTGCCAGAAGCTTAAGACTAGCGGGAATCCCCCAAGAGACCCAGTACTTC. This codes for CARSLRLAGIPQETQYF.

V is TRBV6-5 and J is TRBJ2-7; 10 positions match TRBD2. The germline CDR1 and CDR2 sequences are MNHEY and SVGAGI. The CDR3 totals 14 residues. Trimming cost V 5 bases and J 0 bases; bases outside gene matches: 1. The CDR3 is CASSIAGGSYEQYF. CDR3 nucleotides: TGTGCCAGCAGTATAGCGGGAGGCTCCTACGAGCAGTACTTC.

In its sample, this clone was seen once. This chain links TRBV5-4 with TRBJ2-3, with 11 bases that match TRBD2. The CDR3 is 16 residues long. The germline CDR1 and CDR2 sequences are SGHNT and YYREEE (reference sequence). Trimming at V came to 5 bases and at J to 6 bases, leaving 11 bases not matched to a gene. The DNA for the CDR3 is TGTGCCAGCAGTCGGCATAGCGGGAGGGCCAACGATACGCAGTATTTT. It yields the protein CASSRHSGRANDTQYF.

The chain employs TRBV12-3 or TRBV12-4 and TRBJ2-1, with D possibly being TRBD1 (6 bases). The CDR3 is 12 amino acids. Trimming removed 7 bases from V and 11 bases from J, with 15 bases in between. CDR3 DNA sequence: TGTGCCAGCACCCTCGATCAGGGGAAGCAGTTCTTC. Amino acid sequence: CASTLDQGKQFF.

V and J are TRBV18 and TRBJ2-5; 9 bases agree with TRBD2. V lost 4 bases and J lost 7; bases outside the gene matches: 19. This CDR3 contains 18 residues. Germline V gives CDR1 KGHSH, CDR2 LQKENI. The CDR3 loop is CASSLNSPLSGGDGTQYF. The CDR3 DNA reads as TGTGCCAGCTCACTCAACTCCCCTCTTAGCGGGGGAGACGGGACCCAGTACTTC.

The chain joins TRBV5-1 to TRBJ2-1; 7 bases agree with TRBD2. The CDR3 runs to 17 residues. Trimming cost V 4 bases and J 3 bases; bases outside gene matches: 13. Germline loops: CDR1 SGHRS, CDR2 YFSETQ. CDR3 region: CASSILGLDDDYNEQFF. CDR3 nucleotides: TGCGCCAGCAGCATACTAGGACTAGACGACGACTACAATGAGCAGTTCTTC.

The CDR3 protein is CASSPSTGGNSPLHF. The CDR3 DNA reads as TGTGCCAGCTCACCTTCGACAGGGGGTAATTCACCCCTCCACTTT. V is TRBV18 and J is TRBJ1-6; 9 nucleotides match TRBD1. After removal of 3 bases from V and 6 bases from J, the junction contained 3 bases not matched to a gene. The CDR3 extends over 15 amino acids. Germline CDR1 and CDR2: KGHSH and LQKENI.

The chain is built from TRBV9 and TRBJ1-1; D is unresolved. There are 13 residues in the CDR3. Germline CDR1 and CDR2: SGDLS and YYNGEE. V was trimmed by 1 base and J by 2 bases, leaving 6 bases between them. The CDR3 coding sequence is TGTGCCAGCAGCGTAACTTATAACACTGAAGCTTTCTTT. It specifies CASSVTYNTEAFF.

The V and J genes are TRBV5-1 and TRBJ2-7; the D gene is possibly TRBD1 (5 bases). Germline V gene sequence: CDR1 SGHRS, CDR2 YFSETQ. V lost 5 bases and J lost 3, with 12 bases in between. The CDR3 contains 13 residues. The CDR3 DNA is TGCGCCAGCAGTGGGCAGGGAATCTACGAGCAGTACTTC. The encoded protein is CASSGQGIYEQYF.

V usage is TRBV11-3 and J usage is TRBJ1-1; D uncertain. The germline V gene has CDR1 SGHNT and CDR2 YENEEA. The CDR3 runs to 14 residues. Trimming stripped 3 bases from V and 5 bases from J, with 13 bases between. The CDR3 coding sequence is TGTGCCAGCAGCTTTAGATTCCCTACTACTGAAGCTTTCTTT. This gives the protein CASSFRFPTTEAFF.

The gene calls are TRBV30 and TRBJ1-5, with D possibly TRBD1 on 5 matching bases. The CDR3 runs 14 residues. Trimming cost V 5 bases and J 2 bases, with 13 bases left between them. CDR1 GTSNPN and CDR2 SVGIG come from the germline V gene (reference sequence). The CDR3 bases are TGTGCCTGGCAGGGAATTGGCGGCAATCAGCCCCAGCATTTT. It codes for CAWQGIGGNQPQHF.

The V gene is TRBV19, the J gene TRBJ2-5; 15 bases align to TRBD2. Germline lookup yields CDR1 LNHDA and CDR2 SQIVND (reference sequence). V lost 6 bases, J lost 1 base, and 6 bases stayed unmatched. The CDR3 sequence is 17 residues long. CDR3 loop: CASRGTSGRHPQETQYF. The CDR3 bases are TGTGCCAGTAGAGGGACTAGCGGGAGGCACCCCCAAGAGACCCAGTACTTC.

This clone appeared once. This chain's CDR3 is CSVATATNTEAFF. The CDR3 DNA follows: TGCAGCGTGGCGACAGCTACGAACACTGAAGCTTTCTTT. J is TRBJ1-1 and V is TRBV29-1, with D possibly matching TRBD1 (5 bases). Trimming pared 6 bases from V and 1 base from J, leaving 12 bases between. The CDR3 is made up of 13 amino acids. The germline gives CDR1 SQVTM, CDR2 ANQGSEA.